This T cell receptor (beta chain) came from a study of T cell changes during pregnancy in multiple sclerosis. The CDR3 contains 12 residues. After removal of 6 bases from V and 4 bases from J, the junction contained 6 bases not matched to a gene. Germline CDR1 reads SQVTM; CDR2 reads ANQGSEA. Repertoires were generated with immunoSEQ multiplex PCR, while TCRdb's copy carries only in-frame clones and drops some. The table lists around 48,000 clones, around 94% of them singletons. This sequence originates from a female donor with multiple sclerosis, enrolled in a pregnancy study. V gene TRBV29-1 combines with J gene TRBJ2-7, with 7 bases matching TRBD2. This sample comprised CD4+ T cells from peripheral blood mononuclear cells, obtained in the third trimester of pregnancy. The CDR3 is CSVTSDRYEQYF. The CDR3 nucleotides are TGCAGCGTAACTAGCGATCGTTACGAGCAGTACTTC.